Following are 31 T cell receptor beta chains from one sample sequenced in a study of blood T cell repertoires in COVID-19. Assay: immunoSEQ multiplex PCR; the TCRdb copy retains only in-frame clones and omits some. Altogether 150,000 or so clones are present, around 87% being singletons, with the ten largest covering under 7.5%. Sequencing used peripheral blood. These receptors were collected from an elderly man with acute or convalescent COVID-19.

The V and J genes are TRBV28 and TRBJ1-2; 7 nucleotides align to TRBD1. After removal of 9 bases from V and 2 bases from J, the junction contained 12 bases not matched to a gene. Germline CDR1 is MDHEN and CDR2 is SYDVKM. The CDR3 runs to 15 residues. The CDR3 region is CASETPGQSNYGYTF. The CDR3 nucleotides read TGTGCCAGTGAAACCCCGGGACAGTCAAACTATGGCTACACCTTC.

The V call is TRBV27, the J call TRBJ1-6, with 9 bases aligning to TRBD1. CDR1 MNHEY and CDR2 SMNVEV come from the germline V gene (reference sequence). V gave up 11 bases and J gave up 5 bases; unmatched junction bases: 7. CDR3 length equals 14 residues. The CDR3 spells CASRRQGDNSPLHF. The CDR3 coding sequence is TGTGCCTCCCGACGACAGGGGGATAATTCACCCCTCCACTTT.

V is TRBV7-2 and J is TRBJ2-2, with TRBD2 identical over 7 bases. The CDR3 has 15 amino acids. V dropped 5 bases and J dropped 6; count of bases not matched to a gene: 9. Germline lookup yields CDR1 SGHTA and CDR2 FQGNSA. The CDR3 sequence is CASSPLQGGAGELFF. The CDR3 DNA is TGTGCCAGCAGCCCCCTCCAGGGAGGGGCCGGGGAGCTGTTTTTT.

This chain links TRBV5-1 with TRBJ2-5, with 7 nucleotides matching TRBD2. The CDR3 covers 16 residues. V gave up 4 bases and J gave up 5 bases; unmatched junction bases: 14. The germline V gene encodes CDR1 SGHRS and CDR2 YFSETQ. CDR3 amino acids: CASSPGLSPDSETQYF. The CDR3 DNA is TGCGCCAGCAGCCCGGGACTAAGTCCCGATTCGGAGACCCAGTACTTC. The complete variable domain, with remaining parts taken from reference TRBV5-1 and TRBJ2-5, reads KAGVTQTPRYLIKTRGQQVTLSCSPISGHRSVSWYQQTPGQGLQFLFEYFSETQRNKGNFPGRFSGRQFSNSRSEMNVSTLELGDSALYLCASSPGLSPDSETQYFGPGTRLLVL.

The chain links TRBV2 to TRBJ1-2, with TRBD1 matching 9 bases. Germline loops: CDR1 SNHLY, CDR2 FYNNEI. The length of the CDR3 is 14 residues. The trim removed 4 bases at V and 2 bases at J, leaving 2 bases unmatched. DNA of the CDR3: TGTGCCAGCAGTGTCGGGACAGGGAACTATGGCTACACCTTC. Translation: CASSVGTGNYGYTF.

This clone was counted a single time. The chain uses TRBV28 and TRBJ1-2; 8 bases line up with TRBD1. Germline CDR1 is MDHEN and CDR2 is SYDVKM. CDR3 size: 14 residues. V trimming: 2 bases; J trimming: 12 bases; junction bases outside the gene matches: 11. The CDR3 coding sequence is TGTGCCAGCAGTTTACCCGGGACAGGCCCCTATCACACCTTC. This sequence encodes CASSLPGTGPYHTF.

The chain couples TRBV20-1 to TRBJ1-4; TRBD1 matches 7 bases. J lost 8 bases, V lost 3 bases, and 6 bases had no gene match. The CDR3 contains 13 residues. CDR1 and CDR2 from the germline V gene are DFQATT and SNEGSKA (reference sequence). The DNA of the CDR3 is TGCAGTGCTAGTGGGACAGTCAGCGAAAAACTGTTTTTT. This translates into CSASGTVSEKLFF.

This chain uses TRBV11-1 with TRBJ1-6; the D gene is possibly TRBD1 (6 bases). Germline CDR1 is SGHAT and CDR2 is FQDESV (reference sequence). Trimming took off 3 bases at V and 7 bases at J, with 13 bases between the two ends. This CDR3 spans 15 amino acids. This CDR3 is CASSFTGFGNSPLHF. CDR3 DNA sequence: TGTGCCAGCAGCTTTACAGGGTTTGGAAATTCACCCCTCCACTTT.

This chain joins TRBV6-4 and TRBJ1-2; 7 positions match TRBD1. The CDR3 is 13 residues long. The V segment lost 6 bases and the J segment 2 bases; nucleotides outside the gene matches: 3. In germline, CDR1 is MRHNA, CDR2 SNTAGT. CDR3 nucleotide sequence: TGTGCCAGCAGCTTGGGACAGAACTATGGCTACACCTTC. It is translated as CASSLGQNYGYTF.

The count of this clone is one. The chain employs TRBV5-1 and TRBJ1-4; 9 bases line up with TRBD1. Germline trimming cut 3 bases from V and 8 bases from J; bases unmatched to any gene: 8. The CDR3 consists of 15 residues. Germline V CDR1 and CDR2: SGHRS, YFSETQ. The CDR3 is CASSWSGQGREKLFF. As DNA, the CDR3 is TGCGCCAGCAGCTGGTCGGGACAGGGTCGAGAAAAACTGTTTTTT.

This clone was detected only once. The chain joins TRBV5-1 to TRBJ2-5, with 10 bases matching TRBD1. This CDR3 is 15 amino acids long. J lost 5 bases, V lost 4 bases, and 8 bases had no gene match. Looked up from germline, CDR1 is SGHRS and CDR2 is YFSETQ. This CDR3 reads CASSGGTGVGETQYF. DNA of the CDR3: TGCGCCAGCAGCGGCGGGACAGGGGTTGGGGAGACCCAGTACTTC.

The genes are TRBV3-1 (or the pseudogene TRBV3-2) and TRBJ1-2, with 7 bases that match TRBD1. Trimming at V came to 4 bases and at J to 2 bases, leaving 7 bases not matched to a gene. Looked up from germline, CDR1 is LGHDT and CDR2 is YNNKEL (reference sequence). The CDR3 is 15 residues long. The CDR3 region is CASSPRDRVNYGYTF. The CDR3 bases are TGTGCCAGCAGCCCGCGCGACAGGGTGAACTATGGCTACACCTTC.

V usage is TRBV19 and J usage is TRBJ2-1; 11 bases are shared with TRBD2. CDR3 length: 15 amino acids. In germline, CDR1 is LNHDA, CDR2 SQIVND (reference sequence). V was clipped by 5 bases and J by 6 bases; unmatched bases: 6. CDR3 DNA sequence: TGTGCCAGTAGTTTCACCGGGACTAGCGGCAATGAGCAGTTCTTC. The encoded protein is CASSFTGTSGNEQFF.

This clone is a singleton in its sample. This rearrangement joins TRBV7-6 to TRBJ2-1; TRBD2 agrees at 7 bases. V gave up 1 base and J gave up 10 bases; unmatched junction bases: 10. The CDR3 sequence is 15 residues long. CDR1 is SGHVS, CDR2 FNYEAQ, per germline. The chain's CDR3 is CASSLVTGGGTEQFF. DNA for the CDR3: TGTGCCAGCAGCTTAGTGACGGGGGGAGGGACGGAGCAGTTCTTC.

On this clone itself: The sample contains more than one DNA sequence encoding this CDR3. This chain connects TRBV5-1 to TRBJ2-1, with 10 bases aligning to TRBD2. CDR3 length: 16 residues. CDR1 is SGHRS and CDR2 is YFSETQ in the germline V gene. Trimming removed 0 bases from V and 6 bases from J; junction bases left unmatched: 6. The CDR3 sequence: CASSLGSSGSFNEQFF. DNA of the CDR3: TGCGCCAGCAGCTTGGGGTCTAGCGGGAGTTTCAATGAGCAGTTCTTC.

The J gene is TRBJ2-5, the V gene TRBV12-3 or TRBV12-4; maybe TRBD1 (6 bases). V shed 5 bases and J shed 7 bases, with 14 bases lying between them. The CDR3 contains 13 residues. CDR3 nucleotide sequence: TGTGCCAGCAGTACTAACAGGGAAGGGACCCAGTACTTC. Its translation is CASSTNREGTQYF.

The chain couples TRBV5-8 to TRBJ1-1, with 8 bases lining up with TRBD1. This CDR3 comprises 15 residues. Germline CDR1 SGHTS, CDR2 YDEGEE. The trim removed 0 bases at V and 1 base at J, leaving 2 bases unmatched. This CDR3 reads CASSLARGRNTEAFF. CDR3 DNA: TGTGCCAGCAGCTTGGCCAGGGGGCGGAACACTGAAGCTTTCTTT.

The CDR3 protein is CASSLGLVSYNEQFF. As DNA, the CDR3 is TGTGCCAGTAGTCTCGGACTTGTCTCCTACAATGAGCAGTTCTTC. The chain carries TRBV19 and TRBJ2-1, with D possibly matching TRBD2 (5 bases). Germline CDR1 and CDR2: LNHDA and SQIVND (reference sequence). This CDR3 region has 15 residues. With 5 bases removed from V and 0 bases from J, the gap between germline ends came to 11 bases.

V is TRBV29-1 and J is TRBJ2-1, with TRBD2 identical over 7 bases. The CDR3 covers 15 residues. The germline V gene encodes CDR1 SQVTM and CDR2 ANQGSEA. V lost 5 bases to trimming and J lost 7 bases; unmatched junction nucleotides: 14. The CDR3 spells CSVTTPGGGRNEQFF. As DNA, the CDR3 is TGCAGCGTTACCACCCCGGGCGGGGGTCGTAATGAGCAGTTCTTC.

On this clone: Relative to the germline gene, one junction end is altered; a read error may explain this. The J gene is TRBJ2-5, the V gene TRBV7-2, with a possible D match to TRBD2 (7 bases). Per the germline V gene, CDR1 is SGHTA and CDR2 is FQGNSA. The CDR3 is 14 residues long. For the CDR3, the DNA is TGTGCCAGCGGCTTGGGAGGGACAAGCGAGACCCAGTACTTC. It translates to CASGLGGTSETQYF. Together with reference TRBV7-2 and TRBJ2-5, the CDR3 gives the full variable domain: GAGVSQSPSNKVTEKGKDVELRCDPISGHTALYWYRQSLGQGLEFLIYFQGNSAPDKSGLPSDRFSAERTGGSVSTLTIQRTQQEDSAVYLCASGLGGTSETQYFGPGTRLLVL.

The V gene is TRBV28, the J gene TRBJ1-2; 8 bases are shared with TRBD1. This CDR3 is 15 amino acids long. V gave up 5 bases and J gave up 4 bases; unmatched junction bases: 9. Germline-derived CDR1 and CDR2 are MDHEN and SYDVKM. The CDR3 sequence is CASSPSGQGGYGYTF. CDR3 nucleotide sequence: TGTGCCAGCAGTCCTTCCGGACAGGGCGGCTATGGCTACACCTTC.

This chain links TRBV7-9 with TRBJ2-3, with a weak D call TRBD1 (6 bases). The CDR3 runs to 18 residues. Germline values: CDR1 SEHNR, CDR2 FQNEAQ (reference sequence). V was trimmed by 5 bases and J by 2 bases, leaving 23 bases between them. The DNA of the CDR3 is TGTGCCAGCAGCACTATGTCCGGGACACATTTTCCCACAGATACGCAGTATTTT. It codes for CASSTMSGTHFPTDTQYF.

This clone showed up just once. The chain joins TRBV5-1 to TRBJ2-2; D is perhaps TRBD2 (5 bases). V was clipped by 0 bases and J by 6 bases, with 9 bases between them. Germline loops: CDR1 SGHRS, CDR2 YFSETQ. This CDR3 region has 14 residues. The CDR3 DNA follows: TGCGCCAGCAGCTTGGCCGAGGGTTCCGGGGAGCTGTTTTTT. Amino acid sequence: CASSLAEGSGELFF.

The J gene is TRBJ2-1, the V gene TRBV5-1, with TRBD2 identical over 11 bases. V trimming: 4 bases; J trimming: 5 bases; junction bases outside the gene matches: 8. The CDR3 has 16 amino acids. Germline loops: CDR1 SGHRS, CDR2 YFSETQ. In nucleotides, the CDR3 is TGCGCCAGCAGCCTCCGGACTAGCGGGCAACACAATGAGCAGTTCTTC. It translates to CASSLRTSGQHNEQFF.

The genes are TRBV29-1 and TRBJ1-2; the D is unclear. CDR3 size: 11 residues. The V end lost 4 bases, the J end lost 9 bases, and 12 bases lay between the germline ends. The germline V gene has CDR1 SQVTM and CDR2 ANQGSEA. CDR3 in amino acids: CSVGFADRYTF. The CDR3 region has the DNA TGCAGCGTTGGCTTTGCGGATCGCTACACCTTC.

The chain uses TRBV28 and TRBJ1-5; 8 bases are a match to TRBD1. The CDR3 extends over 14 amino acids. Germline V gene sequence: CDR1 MDHEN, CDR2 SYDVKM. J was trimmed by 7 bases and V by 5 bases; bases with no gene match: 7. For the CDR3, the DNA is TGTGCCAGCAGTGGTCAGGGGGCTTGGCAGCCCCAGCATTTT. Amino acid sequence: CASSGQGAWQPQHF.

The chain combines TRBV5-1 with TRBJ2-7, with D possibly matching TRBD1 (5 bases). This CDR3 has 14 amino acids. Germline-derived CDR1 and CDR2 are SGHRS and YFSETQ. V lost 4 bases and J lost 2, with 13 bases in between. CDR3 sequence reads: CASSPDTLTYEQYF. The CDR3 DNA reads as TGCGCCAGCAGCCCGGACACCTTAACCTACGAGCAGTACTTC. Using reference TRBV5-1 and TRBJ2-7 for the parts outside the CDR3, the full variable domain is KAGVTQTPRYLIKTRGQQVTLSCSPISGHRSVSWYQQTPGQGLQFLFEYFSETQRNKGNFPGRFSGRQFSNSRSEMNVSTLELGDSALYLCASSPDTLTYEQYFGPGTRLTVT.

V is TRBV7-3 and J is TRBJ2-3; possible D gene TRBD2, 5 bases. CDR1 and CDR2 (germline): SGHTA, FQGTGA. CDR3 length: 13 residues. The V end lost 4 bases, the J end lost 1 base, and 6 bases lay between the germline ends. The CDR3 loop reads CASSSGGTDTQYF. In DNA, the CDR3 is TGTGCCAGCAGCTCCGGGGGCACAGATACGCAGTATTTT. The variable domain in full, completed from reference TRBV7-3 and TRBJ2-3, reads GAGVSQTPSNKVTEKGKYVELRCDPISGHTALYWYRQSLGQGPEFLIYFQGTGAADDSGLPNDRFFAVRPEGSVSTLKIQRTERGDSAVYLCASSSGGTDTQYFGPGTRLTVL.

This clone has more than one count but fewer than ten. The chain recombines TRBV21-1 with TRBJ2-4; TRBD1 is the table's D call, not checked against the DNA. TRBV21-1 is listed as a pseudogene. The CDR3 has 16 amino acids. The CDR3 DNA reads TGTGCCAGCAGCAAAGAGGGCAGGGTAGCCAAAAACATTCAGTACTTC. Translation gives CASSKEGRVAKNIQYF.

The chain links TRBV5-1 to TRBJ1-4, with 9 nucleotides matching TRBD1. V trimming: 4 bases; J trimming: 2 bases; junction bases outside the gene matches: 6. CDR1 SGHRS and CDR2 YFSETQ come from the germline V gene. The CDR3 runs to 16 residues. For the CDR3, the DNA is TGCGCCAGCAGCGGGACAGGGTTACGGACTAATGAAAAACTGTTTTTT. Translation gives CASSGTGLRTNEKLFF. Drawing the rest from reference TRBV5-1 and TRBJ1-4, the complete variable domain is KAGVTQTPRYLIKTRGQQVTLSCSPISGHRSVSWYQQTPGQGLQFLFEYFSETQRNKGNFPGRFSGRQFSNSRSEMNVSTLELGDSALYLCASSGTGLRTNEKLFFGSGTQLSVL.

To note about this clone: Distinct nucleotide sequences in the sample also encode this CDR3. This chain uses TRBV5-1 with TRBJ1-1; D might be TRBD1 (5 bases). Germline loops: CDR1 SGHRS, CDR2 YFSETQ. Trimming stripped 6 bases from V and 1 base from J, with 10 bases between. CDR3 length equals 13 residues. CDR3 DNA: TGCGCCAGCACCCTGGGGGGGAACACTGAAGCTTTCTTT. It translates to CASTLGGNTEAFF.